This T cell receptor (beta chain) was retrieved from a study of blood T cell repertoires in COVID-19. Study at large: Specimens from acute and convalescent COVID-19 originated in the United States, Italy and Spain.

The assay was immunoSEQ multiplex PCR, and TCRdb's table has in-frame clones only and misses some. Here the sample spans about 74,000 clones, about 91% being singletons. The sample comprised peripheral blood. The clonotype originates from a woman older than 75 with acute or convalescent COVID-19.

The CDR3 DNA reads TGTGCCAGCAGCTTGGTGTGGACAGGGGACACTGAAGCTTTCTTT. It codes for CASSLVWTGDTEAFF. The chain links TRBV5-5 to TRBJ1-1, with 9 nucleotides matching TRBD1. The germline V gene encodes CDR1 SGHKS and CDR2 YYEKEE (reference sequence). V lost 0 bases to trimming and J lost 3 bases; unmatched junction nucleotides: 3. The CDR3 loop spans 15 amino acids.